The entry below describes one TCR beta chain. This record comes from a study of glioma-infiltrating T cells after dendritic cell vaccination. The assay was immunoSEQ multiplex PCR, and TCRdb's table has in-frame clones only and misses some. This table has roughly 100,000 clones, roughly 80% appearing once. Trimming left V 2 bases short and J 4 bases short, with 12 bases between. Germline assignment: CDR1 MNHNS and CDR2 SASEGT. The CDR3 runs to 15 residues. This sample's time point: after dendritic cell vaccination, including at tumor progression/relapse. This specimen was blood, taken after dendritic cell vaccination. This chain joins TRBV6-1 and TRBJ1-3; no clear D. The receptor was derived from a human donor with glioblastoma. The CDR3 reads CASSEPGKKGNTIYF. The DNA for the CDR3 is TGTGCCAGCAGTGAACCAGGAAAGAAAGGAAACACCATATATTTT.